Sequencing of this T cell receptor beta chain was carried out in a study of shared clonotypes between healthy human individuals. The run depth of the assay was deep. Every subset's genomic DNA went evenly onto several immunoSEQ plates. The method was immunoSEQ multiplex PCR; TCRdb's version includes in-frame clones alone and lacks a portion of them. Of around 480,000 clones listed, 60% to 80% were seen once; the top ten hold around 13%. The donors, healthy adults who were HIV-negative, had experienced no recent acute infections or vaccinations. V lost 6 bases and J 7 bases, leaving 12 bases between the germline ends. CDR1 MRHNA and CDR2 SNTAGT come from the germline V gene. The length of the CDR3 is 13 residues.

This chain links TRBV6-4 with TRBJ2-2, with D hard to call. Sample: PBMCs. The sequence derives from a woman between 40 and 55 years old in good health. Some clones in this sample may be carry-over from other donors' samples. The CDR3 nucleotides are TGTGCCAGCAGCCCCGAGAGTGGCGGGGAGCTGTTTTTT. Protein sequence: CASSPESGGELFF.